This entry lists 20 T cell receptor beta chains sequenced from one sample in a study of cytomegalovirus exposure and HLA in healthy donors. Assay: immunoSEQ multiplex PCR; the TCRdb copy retains only in-frame clones and omits some. The data contain approximately 160,000 clones, roughly 90% of them singletons. The sample comprised PBMCs. The origin of the receptors is a woman under 40 in good health and CMV-seronegative.

This chain links TRBV4-3 with TRBJ1-6; D not resolved. Germline CDR1 LGHNA, CDR2 YSLEER. The CDR3 sequence is 18 residues long. Trimming took off 0 bases at V and 2 bases at J, with 14 bases between the two ends. CDR3 region: CASSQEAASSTYNSPLHF. The CDR3, as DNA: TGCGCCAGCAGCCAAGAGGCGGCCAGCAGCACCTATAATTCACCCCTCCACTTT.

CDR3 nucleotide sequence: TGTGCCAGCAGTCAACCTTCAGGGGCGAGGACTGAAGCTTTCTTT. This sequence encodes CASSQPSGARTEAFF. The J gene is TRBJ1-1, the V gene TRBV27; D perhaps matches TRBD1 (6 bases). Germline V lookup: CDR1 MNHEY, CDR2 SMNVEV (reference sequence). The CDR3 runs 15 residues. Trimming took off 5 bases at V and 5 bases at J, with 18 bases between the two ends.

The chain carries TRBV7-2 and TRBJ1-6; D possibly corresponds to TRBD1 (5 bases). The CDR3 length is 15 residues. Germline V gives CDR1 SGHTA, CDR2 FQGNSA. Trimming stripped 5 bases from V and 8 bases from J, with 16 bases between. The CDR3 DNA reads TGTGCCAGCAGCGTCTACAGGCTTAGAGATTCACCCCTCCACTTT. Translating it yields CASSVYRLRDSPLHF.

The chain joins TRBV5-6 to TRBJ1-1; TRBD1 matches at 12 bases. Germline CDR1 and CDR2: SGHDT and YYEEEE. V shed 0 bases, J shed 0 bases, and the junction held 6 bases outside the gene matches. The CDR3 covers 18 residues. The DNA of the CDR3 is TGTGCCAGCAGCTTGGTTGGGACAGGGGGCGGCATGAACACTGAAGCTTTCTTT. It codes for CASSLVGTGGGMNTEAFF.

Ten or more counts support this clone. This chain connects TRBV5-1 to TRBJ2-7, with 12 bases matching TRBD2. Germline trimming cut 4 bases from V and 2 bases from J; bases unmatched to any gene: 4. Germline V lookup: CDR1 SGHRS, CDR2 YFSETQ. CDR3 size: 15 residues. The CDR3 nucleotides are TGCGCCAGCAGCAGCGGGACTAGCGGGCCCTACGAGCAGTACTTC. Translating gives CASSSGTSGPYEQYF.

For this clone: The same CDR3 also results from other DNA sequences found in this sample. This rearrangement joins TRBV6-6 to TRBJ1-1; no definite D call. The CDR3 length is 14 residues. The V gene's germline CDR1 is MNHNY and CDR2 SVGAGI (reference sequence). V was clipped by 0 bases and J by 0 bases, with 5 bases between them. The CDR3 nucleotides are TGTGCCAGCAGTTACTCGAGAATGAACACTGAAGCTTTCTTT. It is translated as CASSYSRMNTEAFF.

This clone was seen only once. The gene calls are TRBV4-3 and TRBJ2-1, with D perhaps TRBD1 or TRBD2 (5 bases each). V lost 0 bases to trimming and J lost 12 bases, with 18 bases between them. The CDR3 is 15 residues long. Germline V lookup: CDR1 LGHNA, CDR2 YSLEER. The DNA of the CDR3 is TGCGCCAGCAGCCAAGATTCCGGGACGGGAACCGGGCAGTTCTTC. Protein product: CASSQDSGTGTGQFF.

This clone was recorded only once. The rearrangement joins TRBV7-3 to TRBJ2-1; the match to TRBD2 covers 11 bases. This CDR3 spans 17 amino acids. Germline CDR1 and CDR2: SGHTA and FQGTGA. The junction had 7 bases not matched to a gene; V was cut back by 1 base and J by 5 bases. As DNA, the CDR3 is TGTGCCAGCAGCTTAATCGGTGGGACTAGCGGAAACAATGAGCAGTTCTTC. Protein sequence: CASSLIGGTSGNNEQFF.

This clone was counted between two and nine times. Written as DNA, the CDR3 is TGTGCCAGCAGTCCTCCCGGGGATAGGGATACGCAGTATTTT. This codes for CASSPPGDRDTQYF. This rearrangement joins TRBV27 to TRBJ2-3; D might be TRBD2 (5 bases). Trimming stripped 5 bases from V and 6 bases from J, with 15 bases between. The CDR3 has 14 amino acids. From germline, CDR1 is MNHEY and CDR2 SMNVEV (reference sequence).

V and J are TRBV6-5 and TRBJ2-1; tentative D call: TRBD1 (5 bases). The CDR3 consists of 15 residues. Germline CDR1 reads MNHEY; CDR2 reads SVGAGI. Trimming left V 5 bases short and J 6 bases short, with 17 bases between. The CDR3 DNA reads as TGTGCCAGCAGTAGAGATCCCGCGCAGGGCAATGAGCAGTTCTTC. It translates to CASSRDPAQGNEQFF.

The J gene is TRBJ1-1, the V gene TRBV5-6, with D unclear. CDR3 size: 12 residues. Germline CDR1 SGHDT, CDR2 YYEEEE. Trimming took off 0 bases at V and 3 bases at J, with 3 bases between the two ends. The CDR3 protein is CASSLVHTEAFF. The CDR3 DNA follows: TGTGCCAGCAGCTTGGTGCACACTGAAGCTTTCTTT.

Notes on this clone: The identical CDR3 is also encoded by other nucleotide sequences in the sample. This chain links TRBV4-1 with TRBJ1-3, with D hard to call. V lost 1 base, J lost 1 base, and 2 bases lay in between. The CDR3 is made up of 13 amino acids. CDR1 and CDR2 from the germline V gene are MGHRA and YSYEKL. The CDR3: CASSQASGNTIYF. The CDR3, as DNA: TGCGCCAGCAGCCAAGCATCTGGAAACACCATATATTTT.

The V gene is TRBV5-6, the J gene TRBJ1-6; a weak D match, TRBD1 (6 bases). Germline loops: CDR1 SGHDT, CDR2 YYEEEE. Trimming took off 8 bases at V and 7 bases at J, with 16 bases between the two ends. The CDR3 consists of 14 residues. For the CDR3, the DNA is TGTGCCAGTCAACGTCCGGGACAAAATTCACCCCTCCACTTT. The encoded protein is CASQRPGQNSPLHF.

J is TRBJ1-1 and V is TRBV30; no definite D call. Germline CDR1 and CDR2: GTSNPN and SVGIG (reference sequence). The CDR3 loop spans 13 amino acids. The V end was cut by 2 bases, the J end by 1 base, with 8 bases between. The CDR3 loop reads CAWSPSQNTEAFF. The CDR3, as DNA: TGTGCCTGGAGTCCCTCCCAGAACACTGAAGCTTTCTTT.

The V call is TRBV5-1, the J call TRBJ2-7, with a tentative D call TRBD2 (7 bases). The germline CDR1 and CDR2 sequences are SGHRS and YFSETQ. V lost 4 bases to trimming and J lost 3 bases, with 17 bases between them. The CDR3 extends over 15 amino acids. The CDR3 sequence: CASSPRGGEVYEQYF. CDR3 DNA: TGCGCCAGCAGCCCGAGGGGGGGCGAAGTCTACGAGCAGTACTTC.

The chain joins TRBV5-1 to TRBJ2-5, with D possibly matching TRBD1 (6 bases). The germline V gene encodes CDR1 SGHRS and CDR2 YFSETQ. The CDR3 is 15 residues long. Trimming removed 2 bases at V and 5 bases at J, with 16 bases between. This CDR3 reads CASSFDTGYTETQYF. The CDR3 bases are TGCGCCAGCAGCTTCGACACAGGGTACACCGAGACCCAGTACTTC. Together with reference TRBV5-1 and TRBJ2-5, the CDR3 gives the full variable domain: KAGVTQTPRYLIKTRGQQVTLSCSPISGHRSVSWYQQTPGQGLQFLFEYFSETQRNKGNFPGRFSGRQFSNSRSEMNVSTLELGDSALYLCASSFDTGYTETQYFGPGTRLLVL.

The chain carries TRBV7-6 and TRBJ2-7; 10 bases map to TRBD2. The CDR3 totals 15 residues. With 5 bases clipped from V and 5 bases from J, the junction kept 9 bases outside the gene matches. CDR1 and CDR2 (germline): SGHVS, FNYEAQ. The CDR3, as DNA: TGTGCCAGCAGCGGATTAGCGGGGGGCCAGGACGAGCAGTACTTC. This encodes CASSGLAGGQDEQYF.

J is TRBJ1-2 and V is TRBV5-6; D perhaps matches TRBD1 (6 bases). V shed 3 bases and J shed 8 bases, with 20 bases lying between them. CDR1 is SGHDT, CDR2 YYEEEE, per germline. CDR3 size: 15 residues. CDR3 DNA sequence: TGTGCCAGCAGCTGGGGGACGGGGGCAAGTGGCGGCTACACCTTC. Translation: CASSWGTGASGGYTF.

In this sample, this clone turned up once. The CDR3, as DNA: TGTGCCTGGGGACAGGGGAAGACAGATACGCAGTATTTT. This encodes CAWGQGKTDTQYF. The chain joins TRBV30 to TRBJ2-3; 9 bases match TRBD1. Germline V gives CDR1 GTSNPN, CDR2 SVGIG (reference sequence). The CDR3 has 13 amino acids. With V trimmed by 5 bases and J by 3 bases, 3 bases remained unmatched. Together with reference TRBV30 and TRBJ2-3, the CDR3 gives the full variable domain: SQTIHQWPATLVQPVGSPLSLECTVEGTSNPNLYWYRQAAGRGLQLLFYSVGIGQISSEVPQNLSASRPQDRQFILSSKKLLLSDSGFYLCAWGQGKTDTQYFGPGTRLTVL.

This clone was observed once. The chain employs TRBV27 and TRBJ1-1; D is possibly TRBD1 (5 bases). Trimming took off 6 bases at V and 0 bases at J, with 8 bases between the two ends. Germline CDR1 and CDR2: MNHEY and SMNVEV (reference sequence). The CDR3 sequence is 13 residues long. CDR3 amino acids: CASRLTVNTEAFF. The CDR3 coding sequence is TGTGCCAGCAGGTTGACAGTGAACACTGAAGCTTTCTTT.